These T cell receptor beta chains were read from a single sample in a study of shared clonotypes between healthy human individuals. The protocol was immunoSEQ multiplex PCR, while the TCRdb copy is restricted to in-frame clones and leaves out a portion. The table includes about 1.5 million clones, approximately 98% detected once. The sequencing input was naive CD4+ T cells sorted from blood. The receptors derive from a man in his thirties or forties in good health. Each CDR3 is given with its conserved first and last residue. The order of the fields is clone size, CDR3 length, D gene, V gene, J gene, CDR3 protein, CDR3 DNA. A D gene is named only where the DNA matches it firmly. Size is stated for part of the rows, as once, few or many counts, or as a class when the clone is expanded.

>.|16|.|TRBV5-1|TRBJ2-5
CASSLAVSGHQETQYF
TGCGCCAGCAGCTTGGCCGTCAGCGGGCACCAAGAGACCCAGTACTTC
>.|13|.|TRBV19|TRBJ1-5
CASTGSWNQPQHF
TGTGCCAGCACAGGGAGTTGGAATCAGCCCCAGCATTTT
>.|16|TRBD1|TRBV5-6|TRBJ1-5
CASSSGQGAGNQPQHF
TGTGCCAGCAGCTCAGGACAGGGGGCAGGCAATCAGCCCCAGCATTTT
>.|14|.|TRBV5-1|TRBJ2-7
CASSPGLNSYEQYF
TGCGCCAGCAGCCCCGGACTGAACTCCTACGAGCAGTACTTC
>once|14|.|TRBV5-5|TRBJ2-1
CASSLAQGYNEQFF
TGTGCCAGCAGCTTGGCGCAGGGCTACAATGAGCAGTTCTTC
>.|17|TRBD1|TRBV19|TRBJ1-5
CASSMDRFPLSNQPQHF
TGTGCCAGTAGTATGGACAGGTTCCCCCTTAGCAATCAGCCCCAGCATTTT
>.|15|TRBD2|TRBV6-5|TRBJ2-1
CASSYVASGRGEQFF
TGTGCCAGCAGTTACGTTGCTAGCGGCCGTGGTGAGCAGTTCTTC
>.|11|.|TRBV28|TRBJ2-3
CASSIADTQYF
TGTGCCAGCAGTATAGCAGATACGCAGTATTTT
>.|13|.|TRBV29-1|TRBJ2-7
CSVATAYSYEQYF
TGCAGCGTCGCAACCGCCTACTCCTACGAGCAGTACTTC
>.|15|.|TRBV18|TRBJ2-3
CASPEGQGTSDTQYF
TGTGCCAGCCCAGAGGGGCAGGGTACCTCAGATACGCAGTATTTT
>once|12|.|TRBV2|TRBJ2-7
CASSEGFGEQYF
TGTGCCAGCAGTGAAGGGTTTGGAGAGCAGTACTTC
>.|14|TRBD2|TRBV5-1|TRBJ2-7
CASSLRLAGGEQYF
TGCGCCAGCAGCCTCCGACTAGCGGGAGGCGAGCAGTACTTC
>.|14|.|TRBV27|TRBJ2-2
CASSLYPNTGELFF
TGTGCCAGCAGTTTATACCCGAACACCGGGGAGCTGTTTTTT
>.|14|.|TRBV29-1|TRBJ2-2
CSVGANRNTGELFF
TGCAGCGTGGGAGCTAACCGGAACACCGGGGAGCTGTTTTTT
>.|15|TRBD2|TRBV2|TRBJ2-3
CASSRTSGSPDTQYF
TGTGCCAGCAGTAGGACTAGCGGGAGTCCAGATACGCAGTATTTT
>.|17|.|TRBV5-1|TRBJ1-2
CASSLGAGGKISYGYTF
TGCGCCAGCAGCTTGGGGGCCGGGGGGAAGATATCTTATGGCTACACCTTC
>.|14|.|TRBV15|TRBJ1-1
CATKDHRVSTEAFF
TGTGCCACCAAAGACCATAGGGTGTCGACTGAAGCTTTCTTT
>.|15|.|TRBV6-5|TRBJ2-1
CASSYSPSLYNEQFF
TGTGCCAGCAGTTACTCCCCTTCTTTGTACAATGAGCAGTTCTTC
>.|15|.|TRBV15|TRBJ2-7
CATSRVWGRDYEQYF
TGTGCCACCAGCAGAGTGTGGGGACGTGACTACGAGCAGTACTTC
>.|14|.|TRBV4-3|TRBJ2-3
CASSQAGGTDTQYF
TGCGCCAGCAGCCAAGCGGGTGGAACAGATACGCAGTATTTT
>.|14|.|TRBV29-1|TRBJ2-3
CSVKGVLRADTQYF
TGCAGCGTTAAAGGGGTTTTACGCGCAGATACGCAGTATTTT
>.|13|.|TRBV10-3|TRBJ2-3
CAISDSNTNTQYF
TGTGCCATCAGTGATTCCAATACCAATACGCAGTATTTT
>.|15|.|TRBV5-1|TRBJ2-3
CASSLQGGFPDTQYF
TGCGCCAGCAGTCTCCAGGGAGGCTTCCCAGATACGCAGTATTTT
>.|14|.|TRBV18|TRBJ2-7
CASSPGESSYEQYF
TGTGCCAGCTCACCAGGGGAATCTTCCTACGAGCAGTACTTC
>.|17|.|TRBV4-1|TRBJ2-7
CASSQDVGLPLYSGQYF
TGCGCCAGCAGCCAAGATGTAGGGCTGCCCCTCTACTCCGGGCAGTACTTC
>.|14|.|TRBV7-9|TRBJ2-7
CASSLGGPAYEQYF
TGTGCCAGCAGCTTAGGGGGACCGGCCTACGAGCAGTACTTC
>.|12|.|TRBV5-1|TRBJ2-3
CASGASTDTQYF
TGCGCCAGCGGAGCATCGACAGATACGCAGTATTTT
>.|16|.|TRBV11-2|TRBJ2-7
CASSLVAGTSSYEQYF
TGTGCCAGCAGCTTAGTGGCCGGGACATCCTCCTACGAGCAGTACTTC
>.|15|.|TRBV5-4|TRBJ2-4
CASSSTVLAKNIQYF
TGTGCCAGCAGCTCGACAGTCTTAGCCAAAAACATTCAGTACTTC
>.|14|.|TRBV7-9|TRBJ2-3
CASRYSEITDTQYF
TGTGCCAGCAGGTACAGTGAAATCACAGATACGCAGTATTTT
>.|15|TRBD1|TRBV5-4|TRBJ1-1
CASSYLDRRNTEAFF
TGTGCCAGCAGCTACTTGGACAGGAGGAACACTGAAGCTTTCTTT
>.|16|.|TRBV7-2|TRBJ1-2
CASSVHGGGPQWGYTF
TGTGCCAGCAGCGTGCATGGGGGAGGTCCTCAATGGGGCTACACCTTC
>.|14|.|TRBV5-8|TRBJ2-5
CASSLRGTDGTQYF
TGTGCCAGCAGCTTGAGGGGGACTGATGGGACCCAGTACTTC
>once|16|TRBD1|TRBV30|TRBJ1-4
CAWSVPWRGPLKKLFF
TGTGCCTGGAGTGTACCGTGGAGGGGGCCGCTCAAAAAACTGTTTTTT
>few|17|.|TRBV5-1|TRBJ2-7
CASSLDSRGARAYEQYF
TGCGCCAGCAGCTTGGATTCCCGAGGGGCGAGGGCCTACGAGCAGTACTTC
>once|12|.|TRBV18|TRBJ1-2
CASSPQPHGYTF
TGTGCCAGCTCACCCCAACCACATGGCTACACCTTC
>once|14|.|TRBV11-1|TRBJ1-1
CASSLASGTQAAFF
TGTGCCAGCAGCTTAGCCTCCGGGACCCAGGCGGCTTTCTTT
>.|14|.|TRBV5-1|TRBJ1-3
CASSLGGDGNTIYF
TGCGCCAGCAGCTTGGGAGGGGATGGAAACACCATATATTTT
>.|17|TRBD2|TRBV18|TRBJ2-2
CASSPSWKREGSGELFF
TGTGCCAGCTCACCTTCCTGGAAGCGGGAGGGCTCCGGGGAGCTGTTTTTT
>.|18|TRBD2|TRBV28|TRBJ2-3
CASSAFRTSGIGTDTQYF
TGTGCCAGCAGTGCTTTCCGGACTAGCGGGATTGGCACAGATACGCAGTATTTT
>.|14|.|TRBV10-1|TRBJ2-7
CASSDTILRDEQYF
TGCGCCAGCAGTGATACGATCCTGAGGGACGAGCAGTACTTC